A single sample is the source of the 2 T cell receptor beta chains below, sequenced in a study of blood T cell repertoires in COVID-19. The assay was immunoSEQ multiplex PCR, and TCRdb's table has in-frame clones only and misses some. This table has under 250,000 clones, approximately 83% appearing once. The material sequenced was peripheral blood. These receptors all stem from a woman aged 55-69 years with acute or convalescent COVID-19.

This chain links TRBV18 with TRBJ2-5; 8 bases are a match to TRBD2. V lost 5 bases to trimming and J lost 1 base; unmatched junction nucleotides: 3. CDR1 is KGHSH, CDR2 LQKENI, per germline. The CDR3 runs to 14 residues. The chain's CDR3 is CASSSTSGQETQYF. As DNA, the CDR3 is TGTGCCAGCTCATCAACTAGCGGCCAAGAGACCCAGTACTTC.

The CDR3 sequence: CASSYGNYGYTF. DNA for the CDR3: TGTGCCAGCAGTTACGGCAACTATGGCTACACCTTC. The V call is TRBV6-5, the J call TRBJ1-2, with unresolved D. Trimming stripped 2 bases from V and 2 bases from J, with 3 bases between. CDR1 MNHEY and CDR2 SVGAGI come from the germline V gene. The CDR3 sequence is 12 residues long.